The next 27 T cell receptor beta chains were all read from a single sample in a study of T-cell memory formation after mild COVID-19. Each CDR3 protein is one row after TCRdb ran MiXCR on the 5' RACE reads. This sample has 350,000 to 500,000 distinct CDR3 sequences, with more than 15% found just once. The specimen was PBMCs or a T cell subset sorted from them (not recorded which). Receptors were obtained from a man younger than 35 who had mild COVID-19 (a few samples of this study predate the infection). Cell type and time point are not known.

Written as DNA, the CDR3 is TGTGCCATCAGAGGGGTTAGCACAGATACGCAGTATTTT. This gives the protein CAIRGVSTDTQYF. This chain joins TRBV10-3 and TRBJ2-3, with D maybe TRBD1 (5 bases). V was clipped by 6 bases and J by 0 bases, with 7 bases between them. The germline V gene has CDR1 ENHRY and CDR2 SYGVKD. The CDR3 sequence is 13 residues long.

CDR3 coding DNA: TGTGCCAGCAGTTTCGTAAGGGGCTTACGGACCGGGGAGCTGTTTTTT. It specifies CASSFVRGLRTGELFF. This sequence joins TRBV12-3 or TRBV12-4 and TRBJ2-2; maybe TRBD1 (5 bases). V was clipped by 3 bases and J by 5 bases, with 16 bases between them. The CDR3 has 16 residues.

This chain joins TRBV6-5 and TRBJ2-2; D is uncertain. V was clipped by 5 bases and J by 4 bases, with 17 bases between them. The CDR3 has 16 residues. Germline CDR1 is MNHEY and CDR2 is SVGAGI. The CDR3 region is CASSLNAGVATGELFF. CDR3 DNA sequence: TGTGCCAGCAGTCTAAACGCCGGAGTCGCCACCGGGGAGCTGTTTTTT.

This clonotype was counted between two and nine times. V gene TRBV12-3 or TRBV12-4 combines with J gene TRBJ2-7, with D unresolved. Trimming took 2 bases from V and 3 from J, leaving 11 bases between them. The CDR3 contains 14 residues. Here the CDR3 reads CASSLFTRFYEQYF. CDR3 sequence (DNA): TGTGCCAGCAGTTTATTTACCCGCTTCTACGAGCAGTACTTC.

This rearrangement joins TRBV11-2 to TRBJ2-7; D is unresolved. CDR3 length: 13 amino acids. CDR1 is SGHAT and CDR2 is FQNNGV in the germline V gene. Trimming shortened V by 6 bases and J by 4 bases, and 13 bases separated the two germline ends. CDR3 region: CASRAPPRYEQYF. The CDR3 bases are TGTGCCAGCAGGGCACCCCCCCGGTACGAGCAGTACTTC.

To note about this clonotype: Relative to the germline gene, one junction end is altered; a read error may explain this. CDR3: CASSQGQRQQPKHF. The CDR3 DNA is TGTGCCAGCAGCCAGGGACAGAGGCAACAGCCCAAGCATTTT. The genes are TRBV7-9 and TRBJ1-5; TRBD1 matches at 7 bases. The germline gives CDR1 SEHNR, CDR2 FQNEAQ (reference sequence). The CDR3 is 14 amino acids.

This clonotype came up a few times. The CDR3 DNA is TGCGCCAGCAGCTTGGGCCCAGGAGGGTCGACAGATACGCAGTATTTT. This translates into CASSLGPGGSTDTQYF. The chain carries TRBV5-1 and TRBJ2-3, with D perhaps TRBD2 (6 bases). V shed 0 bases and J shed 3 bases, with 14 bases lying between them. CDR1 is SGHRS and CDR2 is YFSETQ in the germline V gene. The CDR3 consists of 16 residues.

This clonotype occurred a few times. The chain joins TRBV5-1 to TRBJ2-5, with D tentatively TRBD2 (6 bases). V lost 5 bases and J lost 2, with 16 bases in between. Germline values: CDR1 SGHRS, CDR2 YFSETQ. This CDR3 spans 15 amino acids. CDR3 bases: TGCGCCAGCAGTTGGGCGGGGCGTTTGCAAGAGACCCAGTACTTC. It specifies CASSWAGRLQETQYF.

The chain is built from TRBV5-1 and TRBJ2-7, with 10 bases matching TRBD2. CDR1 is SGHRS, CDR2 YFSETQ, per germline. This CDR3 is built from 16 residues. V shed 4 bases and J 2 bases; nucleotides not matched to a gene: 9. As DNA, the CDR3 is TGCGCCAGCAGCCCGGGGGGCGGACTAGCGGCCTACGAGCAGTACGTC. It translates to CASSPGGGLAAYEQYV.

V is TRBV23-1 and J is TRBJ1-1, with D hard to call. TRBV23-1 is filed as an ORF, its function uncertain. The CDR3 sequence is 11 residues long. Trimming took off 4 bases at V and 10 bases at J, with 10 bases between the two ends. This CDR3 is CASSLKVGAFF. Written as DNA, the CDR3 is TGCGCCAGCAGTCTTAAGGTCGGAGCTTTCTTT.

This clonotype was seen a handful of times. CDR3 amino acids: CASSLDSQNTEAFF. The CDR3 DNA sequence: TGCGCCAGCAGCTTGGACAGCCAGAACACTGAAGCTTTCTTT. The gene calls are TRBV5-1 and TRBJ1-1; D not resolved. Trimming took off 0 bases at V and 1 base at J, with 7 bases between the two ends. This CDR3 has 14 residues. Germline CDR1 SGHRS, CDR2 YFSETQ. The entire variable domain, with the rest obtained from reference TRBV5-1 and TRBJ1-1, is as follows: KAGVTQTPRYLIKTRGQQVTLSCSPISGHRSVSWYQQTPGQGLQFLFEYFSETQRNKGNFPGRFSGRQFSNSRSEMNVSTLELGDSALYLCASSLDSQNTEAFFGQGTRLTVV.

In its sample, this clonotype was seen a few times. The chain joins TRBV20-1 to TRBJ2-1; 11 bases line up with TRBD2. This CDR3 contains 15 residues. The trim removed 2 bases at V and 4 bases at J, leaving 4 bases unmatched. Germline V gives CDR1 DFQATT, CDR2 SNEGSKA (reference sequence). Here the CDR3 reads CSARPLAGGYNEQFF. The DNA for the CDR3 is TGCAGTGCTAGACCGCTAGCGGGGGGATACAATGAGCAGTTCTTC.

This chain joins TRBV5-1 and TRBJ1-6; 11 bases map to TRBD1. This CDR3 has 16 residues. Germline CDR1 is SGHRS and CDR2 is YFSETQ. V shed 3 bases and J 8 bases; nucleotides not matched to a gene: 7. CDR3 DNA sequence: TGCGCCAGCAGCTCCCGAGTGGGACAGGGGGATTCACCCCTCCACTTT. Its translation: CASSSRVGQGDSPLHF.

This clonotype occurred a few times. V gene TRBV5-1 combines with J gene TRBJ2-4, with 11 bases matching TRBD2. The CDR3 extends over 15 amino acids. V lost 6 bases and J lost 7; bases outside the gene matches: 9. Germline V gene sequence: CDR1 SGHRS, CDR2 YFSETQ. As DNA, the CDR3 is TGCGCCAGCACCATGACTAGCGGGGCGAAGAACATTCAGTACTTC. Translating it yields CASTMTSGAKNIQYF.

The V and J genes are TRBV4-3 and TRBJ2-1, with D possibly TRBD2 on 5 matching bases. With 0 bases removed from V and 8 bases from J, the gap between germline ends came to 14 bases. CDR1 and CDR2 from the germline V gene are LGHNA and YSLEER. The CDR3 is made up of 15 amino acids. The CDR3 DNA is TGCGCCAGCAGCCAAGAGGTAGAAGGGAGAGATGAGCAGTTCTTC. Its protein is CASSQEVEGRDEQFF.

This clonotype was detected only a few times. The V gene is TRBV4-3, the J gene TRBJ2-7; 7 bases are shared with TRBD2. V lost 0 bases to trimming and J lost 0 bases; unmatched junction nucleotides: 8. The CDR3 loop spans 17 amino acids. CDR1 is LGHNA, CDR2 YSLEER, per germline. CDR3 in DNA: TGCGCCAGCAGCCAAGATACCGGTGGGGACTACTCCTACGAGCAGTACTTC. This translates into CASSQDTGGDYSYEQYF.

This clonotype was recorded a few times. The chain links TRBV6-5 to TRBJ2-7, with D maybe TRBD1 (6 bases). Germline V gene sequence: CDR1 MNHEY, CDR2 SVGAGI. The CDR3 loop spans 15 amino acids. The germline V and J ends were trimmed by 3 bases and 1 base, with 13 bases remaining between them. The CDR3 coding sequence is TGTGCCAGCAGTTATGGGACAAGGGTGTCCTACGAGCAGTACTTC. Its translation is CASSYGTRVSYEQYF.

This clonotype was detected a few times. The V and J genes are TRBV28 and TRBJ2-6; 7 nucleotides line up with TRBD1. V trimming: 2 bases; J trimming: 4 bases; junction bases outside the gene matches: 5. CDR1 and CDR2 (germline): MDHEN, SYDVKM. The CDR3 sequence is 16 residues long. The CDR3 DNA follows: TGTGCCAGCAGTTTAGGGGACAGCTCCGGGGCCAACGTCCTGACTTTC. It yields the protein CASSLGDSSGANVLTF.

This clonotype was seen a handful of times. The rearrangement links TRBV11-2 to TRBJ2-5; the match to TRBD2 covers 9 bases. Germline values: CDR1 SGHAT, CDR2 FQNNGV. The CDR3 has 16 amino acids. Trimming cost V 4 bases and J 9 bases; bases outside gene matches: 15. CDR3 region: CASSSRVERGAVPQYF. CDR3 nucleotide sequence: TGTGCCAGCAGCTCCCGCGTTGAGCGGGGGGCAGTGCCCCAGTACTTC. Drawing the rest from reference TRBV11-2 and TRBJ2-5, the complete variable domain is EAGVAQSPRYKIIEKRQSVAFWCNPISGHATLYWYQQILGQGPKLLIQFQNNGVVDDSQLPKDRFSAERLKGVDSTLKIQPAKLEDSAVYLCASSSRVERGAVPQYFGPGTRLLVL.

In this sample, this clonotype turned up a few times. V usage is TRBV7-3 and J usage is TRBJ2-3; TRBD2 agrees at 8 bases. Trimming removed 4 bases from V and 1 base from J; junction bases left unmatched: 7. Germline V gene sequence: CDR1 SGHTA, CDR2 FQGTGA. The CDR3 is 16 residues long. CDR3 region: CASSSGLADGTDTQYF. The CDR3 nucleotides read TGTGCCAGCAGCTCTGGACTAGCCGATGGCACAGATACGCAGTATTTT.

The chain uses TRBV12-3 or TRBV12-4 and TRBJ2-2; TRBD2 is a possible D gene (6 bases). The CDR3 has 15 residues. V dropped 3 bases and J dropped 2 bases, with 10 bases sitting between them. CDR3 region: CASSFSGTNTGELFF. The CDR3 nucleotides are TGTGCCAGCAGTTTTTCCGGGACTAACACCGGGGAGCTGTTTTTT.

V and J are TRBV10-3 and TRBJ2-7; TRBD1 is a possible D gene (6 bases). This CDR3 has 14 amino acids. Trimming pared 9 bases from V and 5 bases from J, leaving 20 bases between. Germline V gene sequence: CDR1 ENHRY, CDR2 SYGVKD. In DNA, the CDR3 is TGTGCCATGGAACCAGGGGCCCCCGTGAACGAGCAGTACGTC. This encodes CAMEPGAPVNEQYV.

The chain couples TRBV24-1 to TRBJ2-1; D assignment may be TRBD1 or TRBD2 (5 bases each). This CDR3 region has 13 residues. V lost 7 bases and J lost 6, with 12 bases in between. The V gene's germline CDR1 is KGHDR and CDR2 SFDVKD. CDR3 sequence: CATRWDEFNEQFF. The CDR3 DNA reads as TGTGCCACCAGGTGGGACGAGTTCAATGAGCAGTTCTTC.

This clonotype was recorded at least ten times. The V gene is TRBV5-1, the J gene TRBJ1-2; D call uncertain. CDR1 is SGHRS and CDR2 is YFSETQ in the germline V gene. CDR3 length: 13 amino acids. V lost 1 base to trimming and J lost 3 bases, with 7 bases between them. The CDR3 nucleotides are TGCGCCAGCAGCTTGAACGGTTACTATGGCTACACCTTC. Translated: CASSLNGYYGYTF.

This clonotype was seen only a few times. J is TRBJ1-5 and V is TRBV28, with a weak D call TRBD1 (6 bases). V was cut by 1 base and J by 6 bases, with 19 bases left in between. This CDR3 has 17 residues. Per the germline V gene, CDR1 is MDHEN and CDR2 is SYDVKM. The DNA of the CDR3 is TGTGCCAGCAGTTTATACCCAACAGGGCCACTAGGTCAGCCCCAGCATTTT. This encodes CASSLYPTGPLGQPQHF.

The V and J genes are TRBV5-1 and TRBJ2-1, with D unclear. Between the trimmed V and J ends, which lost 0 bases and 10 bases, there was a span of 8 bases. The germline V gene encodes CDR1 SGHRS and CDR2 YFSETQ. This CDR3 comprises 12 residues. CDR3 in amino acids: CASSLGGREQFF. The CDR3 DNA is TGCGCCAGCAGCTTGGGAGGTCGCGAGCAGTTCTTC. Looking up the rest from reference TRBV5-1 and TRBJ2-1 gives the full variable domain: KAGVTQTPRYLIKTRGQQVTLSCSPISGHRSVSWYQQTPGQGLQFLFEYFSETQRNKGNFPGRFSGRQFSNSRSEMNVSTLELGDSALYLCASSLGGREQFFGPGTRLTVL.

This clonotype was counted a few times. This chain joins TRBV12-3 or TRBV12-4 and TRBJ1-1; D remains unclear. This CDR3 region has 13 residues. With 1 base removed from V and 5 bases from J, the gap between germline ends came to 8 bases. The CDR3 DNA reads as TGTGCCAGCAGTTTAGGAATATGGACTGAAGCTTTCTTT. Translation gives CASSLGIWTEAFF.